The rows below give T cell receptor beta chains drawn from one sample of a study of T cells expressing NK-cell markers. TCRdb re-called the 5' RACE reads; every CDR3 protein appears as one record, without DNA. The specimen's table records about 260,000 distinct CDR3 sequences. Sequences were obtained from blood T cells: a sorted CD56 or NKG2C T cell subset, CD4+ or CD8+ T cells, or bulk PBMC T cells (not recorded which). All receptors come from a woman between 18 and 70 years old in good health. Both conserved end residues are part of each CDR3.

TRBV5-6	TRBJ2-2	CASSLGSKGELFF
TRBV7-2	TRBJ1-5	CASGVSGNQPQHF
TRBV20-1	TRBJ2-3	CSARFKSTDTQYF
TRBV20-1	TRBJ2-4	CSARRTVLAKNIQYF
TRBV6-1	TRBJ2-7	CASSTWTVPYEQYF
TRBV25-1	TRBJ1-4	CASSELDRLNEKLFF
TRBV7-2	TRBJ1-2	CASSLASPTGGYTF
TRBV29-1	TRBJ2-5	CSVIESRGLETQYF
TRBV6-1	TRBJ2-5	CASSEALGPGGTQYF
TRBV21-1	TRBJ1-5	CASRGQRSNQPQHF
TRBV7-8	TRBJ1-1	CASSLEGQGPLNTEAFF
TRBV7-8	TRBJ2-3	CASSLTDPWVRGDTQYF
TRBV7-3	TRBJ1-2	CASSSLGLYGYTF
TRBV6-2/TRBV6-3	TRBJ2-1	CASTSGRAHEQFF
TRBV20-1	TRBJ2-7	CSARVGRGAYEQYF
TRBV12-3/TRBV12-4	TRBJ1-3	CASSLRDNAGNTIYF
TRBV20-1	TRBJ1-1	CSARGGNTEAFF
TRBV7-9	TRBJ1-6	CASSLEGINTPLHF
TRBV12-3/TRBV12-4	TRBJ1-1	CASRGRPDTEAFF
TRBV20-1	TRBJ2-2	CSARPWVGVPGELFF
TRBV6-2/TRBV6-3	TRBJ2-5	CASSRDSAQETQYF
TRBV10-1	TRBJ1-1	CASSFGRNTEAFF
TRBV12-3/TRBV12-4	TRBJ2-3	CASSARGGDTDTQYF
TRBV4-3	TRBJ2-5	CASSQWRGETQYF
TRBV20-1	TRBJ1-1	CSARAWGSNTEAFF
TRBV12-3/TRBV12-4	TRBJ2-5	CASSLDSRGQETQYF
TRBV11-2	TRBJ1-4	CASSKWSRASTNEKLFF
TRBV28	TRBJ2-7	CASRGREPYEQYF
TRBV7-2	TRBJ2-3	CASSLLGQMVDTQYF
TRBV5-4	TRBJ2-1	CASSPHRSGVDEQFF
TRBV10-2	TRBJ2-1	CASSEKRGVEFF
TRBV6-1	TRBJ1-2	CASSELWGQPNYGYTF
TRBV2	TRBJ2-1	CASSPQSGPYNEQFF